The 2 T cell receptor beta chains reported below all come from one sample, sequenced in a study of blood T cell repertoires in COVID-19. Repertoires were generated with immunoSEQ multiplex PCR, while TCRdb's copy carries only in-frame clones and drops some. This sample has 210,000 or so clones; about 84% occur once, and the top ten carry about 7.8%. The sample taken for sequencing was peripheral blood. The receptor source for this set is a woman over 75 with COVID-19, enrolled during active disease.

This clone was counted once. This sequence joins TRBV9 and TRBJ2-3; 11 bases are a match to TRBD2. The CDR3 spans 15 residues. V lost 3 bases and J lost 1; bases outside the gene matches: 1. Germline CDR1 and CDR2: SGDLS and YYNGEE. In DNA, the CDR3 is TGTGCCAGCAGCGATAGCGGGGGGGGCACAGATACGCAGTATTTT. Its protein product is CASSDSGGGTDTQYF.

The genes are TRBV27 and TRBJ2-1; D may be TRBD1 (6 bases). V lost 2 bases and J lost 6, with 14 bases in between. Germline assignment: CDR1 MNHEY and CDR2 SMNVEV (reference sequence). The CDR3 is 15 amino acids. The CDR3, as DNA: TGTGCCAGCAGTTTAGGCAGGGGCGACGGCAATGAGCAGTTCTTC. This translates into CASSLGRGDGNEQFF.